This T cell receptor beta chain was sequenced for a study of blood T cell repertoires in COVID-19. Overall study context: Both acute and convalescent COVID-19 samples were obtained from the United States, Italy and Spain. The analysed material was cDNA or gDNA that came from T cells, B-cell-depleted T cells, or PBMCs.

Germline CDR1 is MNHNS and CDR2 is SASEGT. V shed 3 bases and J 6 bases; nucleotides not matched to a gene: 12. This CDR3 has 18 amino acids. Authors' methods: By means of reference gene primer amplification, nucleated cell counts were estimated. The table came from immunoSEQ multiplex PCR; TCRdb's copy has only in-frame clones and leaves some out. Clone size and V and J calls were adopted from that table, with D and trimming inferred from the DNA. The table has hundreds of thousands of clones, 87% seen once. The chain combines TRBV6-1 with TRBJ2-2, with TRBD2 matching 11 bases. Sequencing used peripheral blood. This sequence was found in a woman aged 50 to 60 who had recovered from COVID-19. The CDR3 protein is CASSDHIAGGPSPGELFF. CDR3 DNA sequence: TGTGCCAGCAGTGATCATATAGCGGGAGGGCCCTCCCCCGGGGAGCTGTTTTTT.